This TCR beta chain was obtained from a study of beta chain features in type 1 diabetes. Study details: Patients were similar to healthy donors in age and gender (as well as in cell yields). General study findings and limits: A pattern of fewer insertions and more deletions at VDJ junctions was seen in type 1 diabetes patients. TCRB CDR3s from Type 1 diabetes patients were moderately but significantly shorter in all four CD4+ subsets. Researchers reported that naive, central memory and Treg TCRB repertoires appeared more similar in patients than in healthy donors.

CDR1 GTSNPN and CDR2 SVGIG come from the germline V gene (reference sequence). CDR3 length: 15 amino acids. The ends were cut back, 0 bases at V and 3 bases at J, with 11 bases in the middle. This clone was counted between two and nine times. Its target is not known. The whole isolated RNA underwent reverse transcription, so sequencing captured expressed TCRB transcripts. Assay used: immunoSEQ multiplex PCR; TCRdb lists only in-frame clones, some missing. Among about 68,000 clones, almost 50% were seen once, and the ten largest hold 0.7%. What was sequenced was central memory CD4+ T cells from blood. This TCR was sampled from a man under 40 with type 1 diabetes. The rearrangement joins TRBV30 to TRBJ2-2; unclear D gene. The CDR3 loop is CAWSVGTLDTGELFF. Here the CDR3 DNA reads TGTGCCTGGAGTGTGGGCACCTTGGACACCGGGGAGCTGTTTTTT.